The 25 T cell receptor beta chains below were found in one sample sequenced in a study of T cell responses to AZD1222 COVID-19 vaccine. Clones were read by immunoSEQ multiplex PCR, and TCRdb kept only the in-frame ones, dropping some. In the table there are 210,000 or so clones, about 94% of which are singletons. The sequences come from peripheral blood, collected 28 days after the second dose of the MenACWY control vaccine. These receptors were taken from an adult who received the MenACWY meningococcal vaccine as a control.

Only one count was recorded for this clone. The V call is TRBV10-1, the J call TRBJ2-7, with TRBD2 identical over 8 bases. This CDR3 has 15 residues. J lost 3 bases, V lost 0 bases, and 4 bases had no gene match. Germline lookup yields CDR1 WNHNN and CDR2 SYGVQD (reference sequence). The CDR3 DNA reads TGCGCCAGCAGTGAGTCGAGCGGGAGTTTCTACGAGCAGTACTTC. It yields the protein CASSESSGSFYEQYF.

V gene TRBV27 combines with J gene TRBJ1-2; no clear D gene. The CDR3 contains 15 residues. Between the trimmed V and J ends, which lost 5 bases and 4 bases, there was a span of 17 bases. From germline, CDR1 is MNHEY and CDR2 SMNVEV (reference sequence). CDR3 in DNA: TGTGCCAGCAGTCGGCGGGAGGGCCCGCTCTATGGCTACACCTTC. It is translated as CASSRREGPLYGYTF.

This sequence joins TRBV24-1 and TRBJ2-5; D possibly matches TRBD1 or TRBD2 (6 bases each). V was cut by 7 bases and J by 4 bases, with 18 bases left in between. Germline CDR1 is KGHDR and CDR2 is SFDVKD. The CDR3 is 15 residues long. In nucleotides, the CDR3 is TGTGCCACCAGCAACGGGGGCGAGGGTTCAGAGACCCAGTACTTC. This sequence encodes CATSNGGEGSETQYF.

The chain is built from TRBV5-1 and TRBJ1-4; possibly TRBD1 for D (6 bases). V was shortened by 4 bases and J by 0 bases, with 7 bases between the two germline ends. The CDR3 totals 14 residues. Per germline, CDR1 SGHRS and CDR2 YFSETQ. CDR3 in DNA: TGCGCCAGCAGCGACAGGACAACTAATGAAAAACTGTTTTTT. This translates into CASSDRTTNEKLFF.

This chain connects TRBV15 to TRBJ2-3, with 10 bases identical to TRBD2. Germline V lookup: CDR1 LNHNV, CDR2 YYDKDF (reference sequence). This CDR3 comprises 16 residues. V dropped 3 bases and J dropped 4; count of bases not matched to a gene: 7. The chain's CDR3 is CATSSLKRGGSDTQYF. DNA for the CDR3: TGTGCCACCAGCAGTCTTAAGCGGGGGGGATCAGATACGCAGTATTTT.

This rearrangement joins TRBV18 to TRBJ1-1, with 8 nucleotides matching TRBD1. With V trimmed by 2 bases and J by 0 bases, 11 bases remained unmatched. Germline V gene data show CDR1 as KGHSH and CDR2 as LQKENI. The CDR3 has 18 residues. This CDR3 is CASSPSAGTGQMNTEAFF. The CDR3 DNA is TGTGCCAGCTCACCATCCGCCGGGACAGGTCAAATGAACACTGAAGCTTTCTTT.

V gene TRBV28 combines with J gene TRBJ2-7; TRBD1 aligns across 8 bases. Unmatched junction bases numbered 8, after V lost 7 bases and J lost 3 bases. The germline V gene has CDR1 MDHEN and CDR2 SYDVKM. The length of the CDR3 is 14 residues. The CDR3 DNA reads TGTGCCAGCACCTCCGGGACAGGCTTCTACGAGCAGTACTTC. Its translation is CASTSGTGFYEQYF.

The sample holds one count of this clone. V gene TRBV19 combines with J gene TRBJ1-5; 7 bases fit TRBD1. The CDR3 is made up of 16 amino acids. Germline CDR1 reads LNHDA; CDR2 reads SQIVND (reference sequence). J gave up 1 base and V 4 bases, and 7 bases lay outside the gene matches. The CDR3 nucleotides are TGTGCCAGTAGTAGGGCCAGGGGGATCAGCAATCAGCCCCAGCATTTT. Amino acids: CASSRARGISNQPQHF.

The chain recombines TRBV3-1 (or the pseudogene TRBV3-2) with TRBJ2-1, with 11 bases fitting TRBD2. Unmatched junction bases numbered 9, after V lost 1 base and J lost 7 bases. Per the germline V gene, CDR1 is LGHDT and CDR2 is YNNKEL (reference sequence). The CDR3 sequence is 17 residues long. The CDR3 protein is CASSQGRLAGRRNEQFF. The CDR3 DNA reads TGTGCCAGCAGCCAAGGAAGACTAGCGGGACGGAGGAATGAGCAGTTCTTC.

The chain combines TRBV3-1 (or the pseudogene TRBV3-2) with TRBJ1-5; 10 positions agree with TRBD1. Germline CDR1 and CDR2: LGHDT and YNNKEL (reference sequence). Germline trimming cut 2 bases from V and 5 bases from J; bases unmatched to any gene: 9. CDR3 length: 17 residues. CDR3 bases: TGTGCCAGCAGCCAACCCGGGACAGGGGCGATACATCAGCCCCAGCATTTT. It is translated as CASSQPGTGAIHQPQHF.

CDR3 loop: CASSFRTSGGKDYNEQFF. The DNA for the CDR3 is TGTGCCAGCAGCTTCCGTACTAGCGGGGGTAAGGACTACAATGAGCAGTTCTTC. The genes are TRBV7-9 and TRBJ2-1, with 11 bases identical to TRBD2. Unmatched junction bases numbered 10, after V lost 3 bases and J lost 3 bases. The length of the CDR3 is 18 residues. Germline-derived CDR1 and CDR2 are SEHNR and FQNEAQ (reference sequence).

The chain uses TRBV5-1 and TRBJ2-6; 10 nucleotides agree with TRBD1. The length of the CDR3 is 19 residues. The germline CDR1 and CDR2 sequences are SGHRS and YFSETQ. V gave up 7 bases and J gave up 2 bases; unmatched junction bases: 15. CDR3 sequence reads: CASSKGQGTGNTGANVLTF. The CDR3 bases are TGCGCCAGCTCCAAGGGACAGGGGACAGGAAACACTGGGGCCAACGTCCTGACTTTC.

The CDR3 coding sequence is TGTGCCAGCAGCTCCGACAGGGGGCCCTATGGCTACACCTTC. As protein: CASSSDRGPYGYTF. The chain carries TRBV5-6 and TRBJ1-2; the match to TRBD1 covers 10 bases. This CDR3 contains 14 residues. Germline CDR1 SGHDT, CDR2 YYEEEE. V lost 3 bases and J lost 4; bases outside the gene matches: 3.

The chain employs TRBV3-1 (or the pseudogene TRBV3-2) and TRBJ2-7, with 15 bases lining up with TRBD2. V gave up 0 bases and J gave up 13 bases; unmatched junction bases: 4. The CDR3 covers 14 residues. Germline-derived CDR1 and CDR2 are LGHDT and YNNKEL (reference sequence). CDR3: CASSQEGLAGGRYF. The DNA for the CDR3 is TGTGCCAGCAGCCAAGAGGGACTAGCGGGAGGAAGATACTTC.

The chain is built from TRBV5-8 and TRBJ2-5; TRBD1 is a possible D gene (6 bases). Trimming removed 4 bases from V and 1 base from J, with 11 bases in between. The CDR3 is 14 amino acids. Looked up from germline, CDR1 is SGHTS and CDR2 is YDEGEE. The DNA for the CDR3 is TGTGCCAGCAGCCAAACAGGGAGCCAAGAGACCCAGTACTTC. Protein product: CASSQTGSQETQYF.

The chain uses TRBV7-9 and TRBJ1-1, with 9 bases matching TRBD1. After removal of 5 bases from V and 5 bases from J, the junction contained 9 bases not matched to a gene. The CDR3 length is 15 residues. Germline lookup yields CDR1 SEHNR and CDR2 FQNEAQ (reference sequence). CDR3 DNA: TGTGCCAGCAGCAGAATGGACAGGGGCCTAACTGAAGCTTTCTTT. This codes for CASSRMDRGLTEAFF.

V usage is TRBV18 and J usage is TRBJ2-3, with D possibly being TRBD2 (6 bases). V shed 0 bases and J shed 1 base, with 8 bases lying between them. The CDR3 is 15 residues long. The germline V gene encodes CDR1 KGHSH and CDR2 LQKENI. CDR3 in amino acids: CASSPPSGGTDTQYF. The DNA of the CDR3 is TGTGCCAGCTCACCACCGTCGGGGGGCACAGATACGCAGTATTTT.

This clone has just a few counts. In DNA, the CDR3 is TGCAGCGTTGGACAGGCCGATACGCAGTATTTT. Amino acids: CSVGQADTQYF. This chain links TRBV29-1 with TRBJ2-3; weak D call: TRBD1 (6 bases). Germline CDR1 is SQVTM and CDR2 is ANQGSEA. The ends were cut back, 4 bases at V and 6 bases at J, with 8 bases in the middle. This CDR3 has 11 residues.

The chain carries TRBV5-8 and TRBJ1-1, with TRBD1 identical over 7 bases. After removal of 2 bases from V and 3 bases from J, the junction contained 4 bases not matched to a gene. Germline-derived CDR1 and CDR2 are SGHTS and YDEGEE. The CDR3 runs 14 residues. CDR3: CASSFSQGDTEAFF. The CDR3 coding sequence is TGTGCCAGCAGCTTTTCGCAGGGGGACACTGAAGCTTTCTTT.

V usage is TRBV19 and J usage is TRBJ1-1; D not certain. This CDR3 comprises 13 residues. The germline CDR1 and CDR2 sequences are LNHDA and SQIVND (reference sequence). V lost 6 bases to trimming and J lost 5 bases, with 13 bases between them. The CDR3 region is CASSHTSRTEAFF. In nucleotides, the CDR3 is TGTGCCAGTAGCCACACTAGCCGGACTGAAGCTTTCTTT.

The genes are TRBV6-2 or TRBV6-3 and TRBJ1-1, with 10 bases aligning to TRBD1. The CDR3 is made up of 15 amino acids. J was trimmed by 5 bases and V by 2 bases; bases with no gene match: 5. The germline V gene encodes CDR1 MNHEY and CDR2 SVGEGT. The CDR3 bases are TGTGCCAGCAGTTACGCCCGGGACAGGGGTACTGAAGCTTTCTTT. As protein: CASSYARDRGTEAFF.

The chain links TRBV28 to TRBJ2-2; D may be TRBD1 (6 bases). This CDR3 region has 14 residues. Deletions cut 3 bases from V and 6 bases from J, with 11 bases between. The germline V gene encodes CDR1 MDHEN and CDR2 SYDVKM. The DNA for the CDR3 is TGTGCCAGCAGTTTCAGGGGTTTTGCCGGGGAGCTGTTTTTT. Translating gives CASSFRGFAGELFF.

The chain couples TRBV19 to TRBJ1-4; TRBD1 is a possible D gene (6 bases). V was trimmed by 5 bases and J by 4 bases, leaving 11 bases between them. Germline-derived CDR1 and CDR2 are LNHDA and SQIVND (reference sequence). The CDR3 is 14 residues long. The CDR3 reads CASSDRTVNEKLFF. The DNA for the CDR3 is TGTGCCAGTAGTGATAGGACAGTTAATGAAAAACTGTTTTTT.

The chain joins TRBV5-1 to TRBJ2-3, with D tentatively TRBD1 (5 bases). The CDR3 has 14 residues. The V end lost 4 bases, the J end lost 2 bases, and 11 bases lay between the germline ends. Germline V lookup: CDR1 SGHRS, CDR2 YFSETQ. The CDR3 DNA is TGCGCCAGCAGCACGGACACGGACACAGATACGCAGTATTTT. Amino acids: CASSTDTDTDTQYF.

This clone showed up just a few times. The CDR3 DNA reads TGCGCCAGCAGCTTGGGAGGGGGCAGGAACACTGAAGCTTTCTTT. Its protein product is CASSLGGGRNTEAFF. This chain links TRBV5-1 with TRBJ1-1, with TRBD1 matching 7 bases. This CDR3 is 15 amino acids long. From germline, CDR1 is SGHRS and CDR2 YFSETQ. J gave up 1 base and V 0 bases, and 3 bases lay outside the gene matches.